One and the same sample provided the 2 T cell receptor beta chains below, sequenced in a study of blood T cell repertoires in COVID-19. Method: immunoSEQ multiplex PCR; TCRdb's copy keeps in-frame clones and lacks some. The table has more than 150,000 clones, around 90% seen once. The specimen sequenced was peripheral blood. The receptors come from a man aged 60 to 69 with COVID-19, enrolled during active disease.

CDR3 in amino acids: CASSMGHLQETQYF. CDR3 sequence (DNA): TGCGCCAGCAGCATGGGACATCTCCAAGAGACCCAGTACTTC. The rearrangement joins TRBV5-1 to TRBJ2-5, with a weak D call TRBD1 (6 bases). Trimming cost V 4 bases and J 1 base, with 11 bases left between them. Germline V gene data show CDR1 as SGHRS and CDR2 as YFSETQ. This CDR3 contains 14 residues.

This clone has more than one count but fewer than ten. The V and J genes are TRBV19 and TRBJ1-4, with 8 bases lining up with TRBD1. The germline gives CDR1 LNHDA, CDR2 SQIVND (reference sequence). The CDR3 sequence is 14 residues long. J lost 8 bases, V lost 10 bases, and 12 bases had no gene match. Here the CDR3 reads CATTPTGGGEKLFF. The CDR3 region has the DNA TGTGCCACCACGCCAACAGGGGGTGGGGAAAAACTGTTTTTT.